This TCR beta chain was sequenced in a study of shared clonotypes between healthy human individuals. The overall study: A donor's plate count was three for CD4 naive and three for CD4 memory; CD8 naive had two and CD8 memory one.

The V segment lost 6 bases and the J segment 7 bases; nucleotides outside the gene matches: 11. The CDR3 length is 15 residues. CDR1 is ENHRY and CDR2 is SYGVKD in the germline V gene. Clones were sequenced by immunoSEQ multiplex PCR, and TCRdb holds only the in-frame ones, with some missing. The table has roughly 1.5 million clones, 95% to 99% seen once. V and J are TRBV10-3 and TRBJ1-4; 7 bases agree with TRBD1. Material: naive CD4+ T cells sorted from blood. The subset here: CD45RA+ positively selected. The origin of this receptor is a man aged 25-45 years in good health. The CDR3 sequence: CAISPRGTEGEKLFF. CDR3 nucleotides: TGTGCCATCAGCCCCAGGGGGACAGAAGGTGAAAAACTGTTTTTT.